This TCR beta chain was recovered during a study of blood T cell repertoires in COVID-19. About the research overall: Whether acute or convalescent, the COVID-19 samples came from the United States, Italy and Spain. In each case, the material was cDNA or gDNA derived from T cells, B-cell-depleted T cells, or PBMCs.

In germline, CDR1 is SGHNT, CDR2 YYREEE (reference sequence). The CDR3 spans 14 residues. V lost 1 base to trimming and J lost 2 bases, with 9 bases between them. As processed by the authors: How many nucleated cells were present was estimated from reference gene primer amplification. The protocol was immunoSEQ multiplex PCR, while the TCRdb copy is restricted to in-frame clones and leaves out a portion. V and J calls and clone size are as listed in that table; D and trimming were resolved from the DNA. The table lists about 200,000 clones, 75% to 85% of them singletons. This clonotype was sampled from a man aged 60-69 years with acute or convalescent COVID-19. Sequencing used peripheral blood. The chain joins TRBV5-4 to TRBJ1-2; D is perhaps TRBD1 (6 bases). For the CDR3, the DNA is TGTGCCAGCAGCTTGTCCGGGACAAACTATGGCTACACCTTC. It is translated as CASSLSGTNYGYTF.